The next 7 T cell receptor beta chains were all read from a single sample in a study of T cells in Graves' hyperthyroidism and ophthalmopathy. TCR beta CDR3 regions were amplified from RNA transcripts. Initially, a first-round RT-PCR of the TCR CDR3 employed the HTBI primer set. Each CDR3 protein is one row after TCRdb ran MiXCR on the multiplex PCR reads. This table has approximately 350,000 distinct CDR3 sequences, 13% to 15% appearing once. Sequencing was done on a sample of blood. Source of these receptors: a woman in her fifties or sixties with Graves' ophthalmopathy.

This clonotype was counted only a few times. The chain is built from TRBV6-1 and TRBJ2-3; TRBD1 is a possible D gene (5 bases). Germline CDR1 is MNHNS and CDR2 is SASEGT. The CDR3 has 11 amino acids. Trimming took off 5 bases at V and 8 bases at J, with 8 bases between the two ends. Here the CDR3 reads CASSWQGTQYF. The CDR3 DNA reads TGTGCCAGCAGTTGGCAGGGTACGCAGTATTTT.

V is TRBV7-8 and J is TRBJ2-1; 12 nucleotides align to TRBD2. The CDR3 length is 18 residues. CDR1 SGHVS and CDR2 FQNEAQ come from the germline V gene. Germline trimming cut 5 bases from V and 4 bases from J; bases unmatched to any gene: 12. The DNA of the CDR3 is TGTGCCAGCAGCCGACAAGGGCTAGCGGGAGGGGGTTACAATGAGCAGTTCTTC. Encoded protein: CASSRQGLAGGGYNEQFF.

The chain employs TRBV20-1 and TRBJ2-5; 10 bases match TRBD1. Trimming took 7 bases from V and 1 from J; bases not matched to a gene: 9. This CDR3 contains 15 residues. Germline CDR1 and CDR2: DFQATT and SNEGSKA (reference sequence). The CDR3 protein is CSVTKGQGVQETQYF. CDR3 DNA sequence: TGCAGTGTCACGAAAGGACAGGGGGTCCAAGAGACCCAGTACTTC.

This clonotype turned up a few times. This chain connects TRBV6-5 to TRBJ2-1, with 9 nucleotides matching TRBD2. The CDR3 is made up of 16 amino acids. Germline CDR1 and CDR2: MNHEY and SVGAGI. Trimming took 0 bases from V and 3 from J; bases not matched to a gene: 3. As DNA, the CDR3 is TGTGCCAGCAGTTACTCCAGCGGGAGGCACTACAATGAGCAGTTCTTC. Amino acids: CASSYSSGRHYNEQFF.

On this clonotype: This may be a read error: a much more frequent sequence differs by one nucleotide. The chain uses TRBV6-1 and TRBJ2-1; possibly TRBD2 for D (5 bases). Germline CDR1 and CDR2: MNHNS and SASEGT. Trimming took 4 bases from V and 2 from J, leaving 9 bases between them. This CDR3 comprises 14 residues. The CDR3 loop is CASSGLAPYNEQFF. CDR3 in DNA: TGTGCCAGCAGTGGGCTAGCCCCCTACAATGAGCAGTTCTTC.

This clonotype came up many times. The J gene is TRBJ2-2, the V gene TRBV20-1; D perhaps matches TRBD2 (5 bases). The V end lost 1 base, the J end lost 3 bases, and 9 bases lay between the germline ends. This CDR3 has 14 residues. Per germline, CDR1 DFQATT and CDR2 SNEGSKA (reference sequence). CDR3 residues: CSARGRTDTGELFF. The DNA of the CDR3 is TGCAGTGCTAGAGGTCGGACTGACACCGGGGAGCTGTTTTTT.

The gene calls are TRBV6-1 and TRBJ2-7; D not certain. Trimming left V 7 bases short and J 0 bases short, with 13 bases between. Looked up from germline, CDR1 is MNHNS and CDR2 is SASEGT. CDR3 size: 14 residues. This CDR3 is CASTEPAFSYEQYF. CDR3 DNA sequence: TGTGCCAGCACCGAACCAGCGTTCTCCTACGAGCAGTACTTC.